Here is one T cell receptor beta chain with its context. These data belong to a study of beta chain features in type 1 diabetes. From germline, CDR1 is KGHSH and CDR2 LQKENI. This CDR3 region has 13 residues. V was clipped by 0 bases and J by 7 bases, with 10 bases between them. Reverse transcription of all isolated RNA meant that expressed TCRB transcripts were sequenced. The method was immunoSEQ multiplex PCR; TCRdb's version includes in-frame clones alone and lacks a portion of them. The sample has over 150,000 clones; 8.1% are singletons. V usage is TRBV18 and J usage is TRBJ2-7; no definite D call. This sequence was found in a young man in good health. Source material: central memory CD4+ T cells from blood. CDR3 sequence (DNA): TGTGCCAGCTCACCACCGACACATTCGGAGCAGTACTTC. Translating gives CASSPPTHSEQYF.